This T cell receptor (beta chain) was recorded in a study of CD8+ T cells in alopecia areata. RNA extraction was followed by reverse transcription into cDNA, which acted as the sequencing template. Libraries were prepared by immunoSEQ multiplex PCR; TCRdb keeps only in-frame clonotypes and omits some of them. The sample has more than 150,000 clones, more than 55% seen once. Study findings and constraints: One nonresponder makes the tie between baseline CD8+ expansion and response uncertain.

Details on this clone: Its cognate antigen is unknown.

Germline assignment: CDR1 MNHNY and CDR2 SVGAGI (reference sequence). Trimming removed 0 bases at V and 5 bases at J, with 16 bases between. CDR3 length: 16 amino acids. Treatment of the sample: oral pan-JAK inhibitor, 5-10 mg twice daily. Sample: CD4+ T cells sorted from blood, taken at week 4, from a patient treated with tofacitinib. This clonotype was obtained from a human donor with alopecia areata. The V call is TRBV6-6, the J call TRBJ1-2; possibly TRBD1 for D (5 bases). The CDR3: CASSYSTVEGKYGYTF. The CDR3 coding sequence is TGTGCCAGCAGTTACTCGACGGTGGAGGGGAAGTATGGCTACACCTTC.